The clone carrying this TCR beta chain was picked up many times. The antigen remains unidentified. The germline V gene encodes CDR1 ENHRY and CDR2 SYGVKD. Trimming stripped 4 bases from V and 0 bases from J, with 6 bases between. This CDR3 is built from 13 residues. Universal primer sites and UMIs were introduced during 5'RACE template-switching synthesis of TCR cDNA. TCRdb ran MiXCR on the 5' RACE reads and lists one entry per CDR3 protein. Of hundreds of thousands of distinct CDR3 sequences in the sample, about 5.2% were seen once. The data are from a study of T cells after yellow fever vaccination. Study-level points and caveats: Contamination of FACS-sorted repertoires by abundant clonotypes from the bulk population could occur.

This material consisted of CD4+ T cells sorted from PBMCs, taken on the day of the yellow fever booster vaccination. The chain is built from TRBV10-3 and TRBJ1-1; the D is unclear. The source of this sequence is a man in his late teens or twenties who received the YFV17D yellow fever vaccine. The CDR3 loop is CAISGTVNTEAFF. DNA of the CDR3: TGTGCCATCAGTGGGACGGTGAACACTGAAGCTTTCTTT.